This T cell receptor (beta chain) was captured in a study of blood T cell repertoires in COVID-19. Study details: The samples span acute and convalescent COVID-19 from the United States, Italy and Spain. From T cells, B-cell-depleted T cells, or PBMCs came the material, which was cDNA or gDNA.

Per the study methods: The authors estimated nucleated cell counts from reference gene primer amplification. Profiling relied on immunoSEQ multiplex PCR, and the TCRdb table lists in-frame clones only, not all of them. That table gives V, J and clone size, and the DNA gave D and trimming. The table has about 150,000 clones, 80% to 90% seen once. Germline V lookup: CDR1 MNHEY, CDR2 SVGAGI. This CDR3 comprises 12 residues. The V and J ends lost 8 bases and 4 bases respectively, with 11 bases between them. Specimen: peripheral blood. The chain uses TRBV6-5 and TRBJ1-1; a weak D match, TRBD1 (6 bases). The receptor's source is a man aged 65-85 years with acute or convalescent COVID-19. CDR3 in amino acids: CASQGWSTEAFF. In nucleotides, the CDR3 is TGTGCCAGCCAGGGGTGGAGCACTGAAGCTTTCTTT.